The next 6 T cell receptor beta chains were all read from a single sample in a study of OX40 agonist ivuxolimab in advanced cancers. Profiled with immunoSEQ multiplex PCR; TCRdb holds only in-frame clones, not every one. The table has some 57,000 clones, roughly 86% seen once; the top ten hold about 1.1%. This specimen was CD4+ or CD8+ T cells sorted from blood, taken in a trial of the OX40 agonist ivuxolimab. Receptor source: an adult with an advanced solid tumor such as melanoma, head and neck, liver or kidney cancer.

This clone was picked up one time. V usage is TRBV6-5 and J usage is TRBJ2-7; TRBD1 might be the D (7 bases). The CDR3 spans 15 residues. Germline V gives CDR1 MNHEY, CDR2 SVGAGI. The V end lost 2 bases, the J end lost 5 bases, and 16 bases lay between the germline ends. CDR3 sequence (DNA): TGTGCCAGCAGTTACGCCGGGGGACAGACGAACGAGCAGTACTTC. Protein product: CASSYAGGQTNEQYF.

This clone was observed once. The chain employs TRBV5-1 and TRBJ2-1, with 8 bases that match TRBD1. Trimming took 4 bases from V and 2 from J; bases not matched to a gene: 8. The CDR3 has 16 residues. Germline lookup yields CDR1 SGHRS and CDR2 YFSETQ. CDR3 nucleotide sequence: TGCGCCAGCAGCACGACCGGGACAGGTGCCTACAATGAGCAGTTCTTC. Protein: CASSTTGTGAYNEQFF.

The chain joins TRBV5-1 to TRBJ2-2; tentative D call: TRBD1 (6 bases). Trimming shortened V by 0 bases and J by 1 base, and 13 bases separated the two germline ends. CDR1 and CDR2 from the germline V gene are SGHRS and YFSETQ. This CDR3 is 17 amino acids long. CDR3 bases: TGCGCCAGCAGCTTGGGTCCGGTACAGGGGAACACCGGGGAGCTGTTTTTT. It translates to CASSLGPVQGNTGELFF.

The chain has TRBV7-3 and TRBJ2-3; D unresolved. CDR1 and CDR2 (germline): SGHTA, FQGTGA. CDR3 size: 15 residues. V shed 2 bases and J shed 0 bases, with 9 bases lying between them. The CDR3 protein is CASSLSLGSTDTQYF. Here the CDR3 DNA reads TGTGCCAGCAGCTTATCCCTCGGGAGCACAGATACGCAGTATTTT.

The V and J genes are TRBV28 and TRBJ1-1; D perhaps matches TRBD1 (5 bases). The germline V and J ends were trimmed by 2 bases and 8 bases, with 21 bases remaining between them. The CDR3 has 16 residues. Germline V gene data show CDR1 as MDHEN and CDR2 as SYDVKM. The CDR3 loop reads CASSLQGSMSLLEAFF. CDR3 nucleotides: TGTGCCAGCAGTTTACAGGGCTCAATGAGTTTACTGGAAGCTTTCTTT.

This clone showed up just once. The chain carries TRBV6-1 and TRBJ2-2; D call uncertain. Germline assignment: CDR1 MNHNS and CDR2 SASEGT. Trimming cost V 7 bases and J 3 bases, with 9 bases left between them. The CDR3 covers 13 residues. The CDR3 DNA is TGTGCCAGCATACAGATTTACACCGGGGAGCTGTTTTTT. It encodes CASIQIYTGELFF.